Listed here are 2 T cell receptor beta chains from one sample, sequenced in a study of long-term antiretroviral therapy in people with HIV. At survey level, the immunoSEQ assay was run in its v3.0 version. Some clones are missing from TCRdb's copy, which holds only in-frame ones; the method was immunoSEQ multiplex PCR. Here the sample spans some 18,000 clones, around 76% being singletons. The starting material was unsorted PBMCs, obtained 0.5 years before starting antiretroviral therapy. The receptors originated from a woman in her forties or fifties with HIV.

The CDR3, as DNA: TGTGCCTTCATAACCCGGCAGAATAGCAATCAGCCCCAGCATTTT. It is translated as CAFITRQNSNQPQHF. This sequence joins TRBV10-3 and TRBJ1-5, with D hard to call. Germline loops: CDR1 ENHRY, CDR2 SYGVKD. This CDR3 comprises 15 residues. Trimming pared 11 bases from V and 0 bases from J, leaving 17 bases between.

This chain connects TRBV19 to TRBJ2-2; perhaps TRBD1 as D (5 bases). V was clipped by 5 bases and J by 6 bases, with 10 bases between them. The length of the CDR3 is 13 residues. Per the germline V gene, CDR1 is LNHDA and CDR2 is SQIVND (reference sequence). CDR3 sequence (DNA): TGTGCCAGTAGTTACCAGGGATCCGGGGAGCTGTTTTTT. Its translation: CASSYQGSGELFF.